This T cell receptor (beta chain) derives from a study of control samples from healthy donors and cancer patients. Clones were sequenced by immunoSEQ multiplex PCR, and TCRdb holds only the in-frame ones, with some missing. Altogether about 130,000 clones are present, 90% to 95% being singletons, with the ten largest covering 14%. This CDR3 spans 19 amino acids. Germline CDR1 LGHNA, CDR2 YNFKEQ. V gave up 0 bases and J gave up 7 bases; unmatched junction bases: 11. The source of this sequence is a man between 60 and 70 years old with colorectal cancer. The chain joins TRBV4-2 to TRBJ1-6, with 11 positions matching TRBD1. The specimen was PBMCs. The CDR3 reads CASSQDAFGQGAGNSPLHF. CDR3 DNA sequence: TGTGCCAGCAGCCAAGATGCTTTTGGACAGGGGGCCGGGAATTCACCCCTCCACTTT.